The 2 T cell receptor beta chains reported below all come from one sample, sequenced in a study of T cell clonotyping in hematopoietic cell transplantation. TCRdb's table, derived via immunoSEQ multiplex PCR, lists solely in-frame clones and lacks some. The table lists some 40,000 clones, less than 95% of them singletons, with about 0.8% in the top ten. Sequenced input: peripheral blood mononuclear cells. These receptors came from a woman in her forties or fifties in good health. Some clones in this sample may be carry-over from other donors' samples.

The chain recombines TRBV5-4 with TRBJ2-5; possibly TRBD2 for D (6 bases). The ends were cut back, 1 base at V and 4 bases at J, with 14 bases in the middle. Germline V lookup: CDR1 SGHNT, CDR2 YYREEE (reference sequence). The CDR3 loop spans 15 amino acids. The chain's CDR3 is CASSLRLAIRETQYF. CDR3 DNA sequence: TGTGCCAGCAGCTTGAGGCTAGCGATTCGAGAGACCCAGTACTTC.

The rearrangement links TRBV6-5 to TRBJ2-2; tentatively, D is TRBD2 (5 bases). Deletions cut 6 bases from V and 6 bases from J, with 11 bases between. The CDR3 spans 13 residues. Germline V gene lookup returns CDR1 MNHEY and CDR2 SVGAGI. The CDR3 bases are TGTGCCAGCAGATACGGGGAAGCCGGGGAGCTGTTTTTT. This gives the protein CASRYGEAGELFF.